The 3 T cell receptor beta chains given below trace back to one sample, sequenced in a study of T cell repertoires in cytomegalovirus infection. TCRdb itself ran the reads through MiXCR, one entry per CDR3 protein. This table has 400,000 to 600,000 distinct CDR3 sequences, about two fifths appearing once. These receptors are not linked to any known antigen. The sample in question was cultured PBMCs, obtained from culture after CMV antigen stimulation. These receptors came from a human donor in good health (CMV status not recorded). Some clones in this sample may be carry-over from other donors' samples.

This chain connects TRBV6-6 to TRBJ1-1; D is undetermined. Germline V gene lookup returns CDR1 MNHNY and CDR2 SVGAGI (reference sequence). Trimming pared 6 bases from V and 7 bases from J, leaving 15 bases between. CDR3 length equals 13 residues. CDR3 loop: CASRGRLRREAFF. DNA for the CDR3: TGTGCCAGCAGAGGACGGCTACGGCGTGAAGCTTTCTTT.

The chain carries TRBV6-6 and TRBJ1-5, with D possibly being TRBD1 (5 bases). CDR1 and CDR2 from the germline V gene are MNHNY and SVGAGI (reference sequence). The CDR3 has 15 amino acids. The V end lost 6 bases, the J end lost 0 bases, and 12 bases lay between the germline ends. The CDR3 sequence is CASRIGHFSNQPQHF. The DNA of the CDR3 is TGTGCCAGCAGGATTGGACATTTTAGCAATCAGCCCCAGCATTTT.

This chain connects TRBV7-6 to TRBJ2-5, with TRBD2 identical over 13 bases. Germline lookup yields CDR1 SGHVS and CDR2 FNYEAQ. The CDR3 extends over 17 amino acids. V dropped 4 bases and J dropped 5; count of bases not matched to a gene: 10. DNA for the CDR3: TGTGCCAGCAGCTCCGGACTAGCGGGAGCCTTTGGGGAGACCCAGTACTTC. Protein sequence: CASSSGLAGAFGETQYF.